The rows below give T cell receptor beta chains drawn from one sample of a study of identical twins. TCRdb re-analysed the 5' RACE reads in MiXCR, keeping a single row per CDR3 protein. The sample has about 220,000 distinct CDR3 sequences; approximately 5.9% are singletons. Another study also made use of these data, one on T cells expressing NK-cell markers.

The specimen sequenced was CD8+ T cells sorted from blood. These receptors were obtained from a woman between 18 and 29 years old in good health. Each CDR3 is given with its conserved first and last residue. Each record gives: J gene, D gene, clone size, V gene, CDR3 protein, CDR3 DNA. D genes are given only for firm matches. A row's size may be missing; if present it is once, few, many or a size class.

>TRBJ2-1|.|.|TRBV5-5
CASSLTEYNEQFF
TGTGCCAGCAGCTTGACAGAATACAATGAGCAGTTCTTC
>TRBJ2-1|TRBD2|few|TRBV9
CASSVPSSGTEQFF
TGTGCCAGCAGCGTTCCGTCTAGCGGGACTGAGCAGTTCTTC
>TRBJ2-1|TRBD2|.|TRBV20-1
CSARPSGRGVNEQFF
TGCAGTGCTAGGCCTAGCGGGAGGGGGGTCAATGAGCAGTTCTTC
>TRBJ2-1|.|.|TRBV6-2/TRBV6-3
CATGKLSENEQFF
TGTGCCACCGGGAAGTTGTCCGAGAATGAGCAGTTCTTC
>TRBJ2-3|TRBD1|many|TRBV5-1
CASTTWTGIPTDTQYF
TGCGCCAGCACCACTTGGACAGGGATTCCCACAGATACGCAGTATTTT
>TRBJ2-5|.|few|TRBV11-2
CASSPSPAGAISETQYF
TGTGCCAGCAGCCCCAGCCCTGCAGGGGCCATCTCAGAGACCCAGTACTTC
>TRBJ2-1|TRBD2|.|TRBV6-2/TRBV6-3
CASEPGGSYNEQFF
TGTGCCAGCGAACCGGGGGGCTCCTACAATGAGCAGTTCTTC
>TRBJ2-3|.|few|TRBV3-1
CASSLVPGDTQYF
TGTGCCAGCAGCCTCGTTCCGGGAGATACGCAGTATTTT
>TRBJ2-7|.|.|TRBV5-1
CASSLVGMGSYEQYF
TGCGCCAGCAGCTTGGTAGGGATGGGATCCTACGAGCAGTACTTC
>TRBJ2-3|.|few|TRBV15
CATSSSRDSITDTQYF
TGTGCCACCAGCAGTAGCCGGGACTCGATCACAGATACGCAGTATTTT
>TRBJ1-1|.|.|TRBV5-6
CASSLAWNTANTEAFF
TGTGCCAGCAGCTTGGCGTGGAATACAGCGAACACTGAAGCTTTCTTT
>TRBJ1-1|.|.|TRBV29-1
CSVPPLGAFF
TGCAGCGTGCCACCCCTGGGGGCTTTCTTT
>TRBJ2-7|.|few|TRBV7-9
CASSRDRAEQYF
TGTGCCAGCAGCCGTGACCGGGCCGAGCAGTACTTC
>TRBJ2-3|TRBD2|.|TRBV5-1
CASSFGTSGGFRTDTQYF
TGCGCCAGCAGCTTTGGGACTAGCGGGGGCTTCCGCACAGATACGCAGTATTTT
>TRBJ2-1|TRBD1|.|TRBV29-1
CSVPDGQGAWDEQFF
TGCAGCGTTCCTGATGGACAGGGGGCCTGGGATGAGCAGTTCTTC
>TRBJ1-1|.|few|TRBV2
CATVGGGLNTEAFF
TGTGCCACAGTTGGAGGCGGATTGAACACTGAAGCTTTCTTT
>TRBJ2-7|TRBD2|many|TRBV7-3
CASSPSGGAYEQYF
TGTGCCAGCAGTCCTAGCGGGGGAGCCTACGAGCAGTACTTC
>TRBJ2-3|TRBD2|.|TRBV4-2
CASSALERGGSTDTQYF
TGTGCCAGCAGCGCCCTAGAGCGGGGGGGGAGCACAGATACGCAGTATTTT
>TRBJ1-1|.|.|TRBV3-1
CASSQYRTLRNTEAFF
TGTGCCAGCAGCCAATATCGGACATTGCGGAACACTGAAGCTTTCTTT
>TRBJ2-7|.|few|TRBV13
CASSREWGEQYF
TGTGCCAGCAGCAGAGAGTGGGGCGAGCAGTACTTC
>TRBJ2-3|TRBD2|few|TRBV10-3
CAISERSGGDDTQYF
TGTGCCATCAGTGAACGTAGCGGGGGGGATGATACGCAGTATTTT
>TRBJ2-2|.|.|TRBV29-1
CSVAFPGAGELFF
TGCAGCGTAGCTTTTCCGGGAGCCGGGGAGCTGTTTTTT
>TRBJ1-1|.|few|TRBV29-1
CSVDLGDTEAFF
TGCAGCGTTGACCTTGGGGACACTGAAGCTTTCTTT
>TRBJ2-7|.|many|TRBV3-1
CASSQDSPSEQYF
TGTGCCAGCAGCCAAGACAGTCCAAGCGAGCAGTACTTC
>TRBJ2-2|.|.|TRBV4-3
CASSPAGAGELFF
TGCGCCAGCAGCCCGGCAGGGGCCGGGGAGCTGTTTTTT
>TRBJ1-1|.|few|TRBV11-2
CASSFGEGNTEAFF
TGTGCCAGCAGTTTTGGGGAGGGGAACACTGAAGCTTTCTTT
>TRBJ1-4|TRBD1|many|TRBV7-9
CASSLGRGHEKLFF
TGTGCCAGCAGCTTAGGCAGGGGGCACGAAAAACTGTTTTTT
>TRBJ1-5|.|many|TRBV12-3/TRBV12-4
CASSIQPARGQPQHF
TGTGCCAGCAGTATCCAGCCGGCGAGGGGTCAGCCCCAGCATTTT
>TRBJ2-3|.|many|TRBV5-1
CASSPGLTTPDTQYF
TGCGCCAGCAGCCCAGGGCTAACGACACCAGATACGCAGTATTTT
>TRBJ1-4|.|many|TRBV25-1
CASEKTNEKLFF
TGTGCCAGTGAGAAAACTAATGAAAAACTGTTTTTT
>TRBJ1-6|.|.|TRBV21-1
CASSNFPRVFYNSPLHF
TGTGCCAGCAGCAACTTCCCCCGCGTTTTCTATAATTCACCCCTCCACTTT
>TRBJ2-7|TRBD1|few|TRBV4-1
CASSQDLGTGNEQYF
TGCGCCAGCAGCCAAGATCTGGGGACAGGGAACGAGCAGTACTTC
>TRBJ2-7|.|many|TRBV6-1
CASSDLNYSYEQYF
TGTGCCAGCAGTGATCTCAATTACTCCTACGAGCAGTACTTC
>TRBJ1-6|TRBD1|few|TRBV4-1
CASSQLGTGYYNSPLHF
TGCGCCAGCAGCCAGCTCGGGACAGGGTATTATAATTCACCCCTCCACTTT
>TRBJ1-1|.|.|TRBV3-1
CASSFRVRGPNTEAFF
TGTGCCAGCAGCTTTCGAGTTCGGGGGCCGAACACTGAAGCTTTCTTT
>TRBJ2-2|TRBD1|few|TRBV19
CASSMGDRVTGELFF
TGTGCCAGTAGTATGGGGGACAGGGTCACCGGGGAGCTGTTTTTT
>TRBJ1-1|.|.|TRBV10-1
CASSESRNTEAFF
TGCGCCAGCAGTGAGTCCAGGAACACTGAAGCTTTCTTT
>TRBJ2-1|.|.|TRBV20-1
CSARDPARADEQFF
TGCAGTGCTAGAGATCCTGCGCGGGCGGACGAGCAGTTCTTC
>TRBJ2-2|.|.|TRBV7-6
CASSLVASAPTGELFF
TGTGCCAGCAGCTTAGTTGCTAGCGCCCCAACCGGGGAGCTGTTTTTT
>TRBJ2-3|.|few|TRBV20-1
CSARTTDTQYF
TGCAGTGCGAGAACGACAGATACGCAGTATTTT